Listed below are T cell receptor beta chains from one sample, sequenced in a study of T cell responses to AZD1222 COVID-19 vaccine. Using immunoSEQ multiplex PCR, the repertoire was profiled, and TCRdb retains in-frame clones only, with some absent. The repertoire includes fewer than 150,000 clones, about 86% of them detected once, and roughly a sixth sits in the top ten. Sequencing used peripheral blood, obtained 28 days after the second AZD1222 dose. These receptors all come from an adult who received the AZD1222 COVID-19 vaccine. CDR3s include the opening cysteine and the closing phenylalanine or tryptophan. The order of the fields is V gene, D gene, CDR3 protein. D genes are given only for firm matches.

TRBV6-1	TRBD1	CASSERQGPTYEQYF
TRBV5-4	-	CASSLGGAPDEQFF
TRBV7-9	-	CASSWASNQPQHF
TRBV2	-	CASSEASSEAFF
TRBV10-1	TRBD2	CASSVGGGNHTDTQYF
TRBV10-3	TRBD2	CAISPSGGNTGELFF
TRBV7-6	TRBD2	CASSRGLAGGHSYNEQFF
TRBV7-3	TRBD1	CASSHQGQEQFF
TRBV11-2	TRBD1	CASSLSTGTESSYEQYF
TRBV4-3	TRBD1	CASSQATGDGYTF
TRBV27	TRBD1	CASSAKRTGVYGYTF
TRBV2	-	CASKREYSGNTIYF
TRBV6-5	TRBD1	CASSRPGQGRTEAFF
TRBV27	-	CASSLSFSWENEAFF
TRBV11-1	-	CASSLGTSYEQYF